These 15 T cell receptor beta chains came from one sample sequenced in a study of OX40 agonist ivuxolimab in advanced cancers. Some clones are missing from TCRdb's copy, which holds only in-frame ones; the method was immunoSEQ multiplex PCR. The sample comprises nearly 80,000 clones, under 85% of which are singletons, and 0.35% to 0.5% rests with the top ten. This specimen consisted of CD4+ or CD8+ T cells sorted from blood, obtained in a trial of the OX40 agonist ivuxolimab. These receptors originate from an adult with an advanced solid tumor such as melanoma, head and neck, liver or kidney cancer.

The chain uses TRBV7-9 and TRBJ1-1, with D perhaps TRBD1 (5 bases). The germline gives CDR1 SEHNR, CDR2 FQNEAQ (reference sequence). The CDR3 is made up of 14 amino acids. V was pared by 0 bases and J by 0 bases, with 5 bases between. The CDR3 spells CASSLAGVNTEAFF. In nucleotides, the CDR3 is TGTGCCAGCAGCTTAGCAGGGGTGAACACTGAAGCTTTCTTT.

This sequence joins TRBV7-2 and TRBJ1-2, with unresolved D. Germline loops: CDR1 SGHTA, CDR2 FQGNSA. The CDR3 extends over 12 amino acids. V was trimmed by 5 bases and J by 7 bases, leaving 11 bases between them. CDR3 sequence (DNA): TGTGCCAGCAGCGCATCTCGGGTTGGCTACACCTTC. Residues: CASSASRVGYTF. Filled out from reference TRBV7-2 and TRBJ1-2, the complete variable domain reads GAGVSQSPSNKVTEKGKDVELRCDPISGHTALYWYRQSLGQGLEFLIYFQGNSAPDKSGLPSDRFSAERTGGSVSTLTIQRTQQEDSAVYLCASSASRVGYTFGSGTRLTVV.

The V call is TRBV11-2, the J call TRBJ1-3; 10 bases fit TRBD1. There are 15 residues in the CDR3. The V gene's germline CDR1 is SGHAT and CDR2 FQNNGV. J lost 8 bases, V lost 1 base, and 5 bases had no gene match. CDR3 sequence (DNA): TGTGCCAGCAGCTTAGTAGGGACAGGGGTGGACACCATATATTTT. Encoded protein: CASSLVGTGVDTIYF.

V usage is TRBV7-9 and J usage is TRBJ1-1; perhaps TRBD1 as D (5 bases). Per germline, CDR1 SEHNR and CDR2 FQNEAQ (reference sequence). V was clipped by 1 base and J by 1 base, with 10 bases between them. The CDR3 contains 15 residues. CDR3 loop: CASSLVSGRNTEAFF. In DNA form, the CDR3 reads TGTGCCAGCAGCTTAGTATCAGGGAGGAACACTGAAGCTTTCTTT.

The V call is TRBV4-1, the J call TRBJ1-4; D is unclear. V was shortened by 0 bases and J by 6 bases, with 14 bases between the two germline ends. Looked up from germline, CDR1 is MGHRA and CDR2 is YSYEKL. The CDR3 spans 16 residues. CDR3: CASSQDLGQLYEKLFF. CDR3 DNA sequence: TGCGCCAGCAGCCAAGATCTTGGGCAGCTCTATGAAAAACTGTTTTTT.

The chain uses TRBV6-1 and TRBJ1-5, with unresolved D. This CDR3 is 14 amino acids long. The ends were cut back, 1 base at V and 4 bases at J, with 8 bases in the middle. Germline CDR1 MNHNS, CDR2 SASEGT. The CDR3 loop reads CASSEGTVNQPQHF. The CDR3 region has the DNA TGTGCCAGCAGTGAAGGTACAGTTAATCAGCCCCAGCATTTT.

The rearrangement joins TRBV28 to TRBJ2-7; D is possibly TRBD2 (6 bases). The CDR3 runs to 15 residues. V shed 1 base and J shed 3 bases, with 13 bases lying between them. The germline CDR1 and CDR2 sequences are MDHEN and SYDVKM. DNA of the CDR3: TGTGCCAGCAGTTTATCCCCTAATAGCGGCTACGAGCAGTACGTC. Amino acids: CASSLSPNSGYEQYV.

This clone was observed a few times. The rearrangement joins TRBV5-6 to TRBJ1-1; D is unclear. Germline V gives CDR1 SGHDT, CDR2 YYEEEE. V was shortened by 1 base and J by 7 bases, with 14 bases between the two germline ends. The CDR3 sequence is 14 residues long. The CDR3 loop reads CASSLTPTQSEAFF. The DNA for the CDR3 is TGTGCCAGCAGCTTGACCCCGACCCAGAGTGAAGCTTTCTTT.

The chain has TRBV5-5 and TRBJ2-5; weak D call: TRBD2 (6 bases). Trimming took 3 bases from V and 5 from J, leaving 8 bases between them. The CDR3 is made up of 12 amino acids. The V gene's germline CDR1 is SGHKS and CDR2 YYEKEE (reference sequence). The CDR3 region has the DNA TGTGCCAGCAGCTACGGGAGTGAGACCCAGTACTTC. Translating gives CASSYGSETQYF.

This chain uses TRBV7-2 with TRBJ2-3; D tentatively reads TRBD1 or TRBD2 (5 bases each). The V gene's germline CDR1 is SGHTA and CDR2 FQGNSA. The germline V and J ends were trimmed by 3 bases and 0 bases, with 7 bases remaining between them. The CDR3 covers 14 residues. The CDR3 loop reads CASSFGGSTDTQYF. The DNA for the CDR3 is TGTGCCAGCAGCTTTGGGGGTAGCACAGATACGCAGTATTTT. The whole variable domain, filled in from reference TRBV7-2 and TRBJ2-3, reads GAGVSQSPSNKVTEKGKDVELRCDPISGHTALYWYRQSLGQGLEFLIYFQGNSAPDKSGLPSDRFSAERTGGSVSTLTIQRTQQEDSAVYLCASSFGGSTDTQYFGPGTRLTVL.

The chain couples TRBV5-1 to TRBJ1-4; TRBD1 matches at 7 bases. Germline V CDR1 and CDR2: SGHRS, YFSETQ. This CDR3 spans 14 amino acids. V trimming: 3 bases; J trimming: 3 bases; junction bases outside the gene matches: 2. The CDR3 DNA reads as TGCGCCAGCAGCTCGGGACAGCCTAATGAAAAACTGTTTTTT. As protein: CASSSGQPNEKLFF. Using reference TRBV5-1 and TRBJ1-4 for the parts outside the CDR3, the full variable domain is KAGVTQTPRYLIKTRGQQVTLSCSPISGHRSVSWYQQTPGQGLQFLFEYFSETQRNKGNFPGRFSGRQFSNSRSEMNVSTLELGDSALYLCASSSGQPNEKLFFGSGTQLSVL.

This clone came up once. The chain joins TRBV7-2 to TRBJ2-3; 9 positions agree with TRBD2. The germline V gene encodes CDR1 SGHTA and CDR2 FQGNSA. CDR3 length: 14 amino acids. V shed 3 bases, J shed 4 bases, and the junction held 2 bases outside the gene matches. CDR3 loop: CASSFSGRPDTQYF. CDR3 nucleotides: TGTGCCAGCAGCTTTAGCGGGAGACCAGATACGCAGTATTTT.

The chain combines TRBV6-5 with TRBJ1-2; D is perhaps TRBD1 (5 bases). The ends were cut back, 9 bases at V and 4 bases at J, with 15 bases in the middle. The CDR3 totals 13 residues. Germline V gene data show CDR1 as MNHEY and CDR2 as SVGAGI. The CDR3 bases are TGTGCCAGTAGAAGAGGGGCCGGCTATGGCTACACCTTC. Residues: CASRRGAGYGYTF.

For the CDR3, the DNA is TGTGCCAGCAGTTACGGGGGTCTAAATCAGCCCCAGCATTTT. Protein sequence: CASSYGGLNQPQHF. The chain links TRBV6-6 to TRBJ1-5; D may be TRBD1 (5 bases). Germline CDR1 is MNHNY and CDR2 is SVGAGI (reference sequence). The V gene lost 2 bases and the J gene lost 4 bases, with 9 bases spanning the gap. This CDR3 contains 14 residues.

This chain joins TRBV28 and TRBJ1-3; 7 bases fit TRBD1. Germline loops: CDR1 MDHEN, CDR2 SYDVKM. The V and J ends lost 5 bases and 5 bases, in that order; junction bases with no gene match: 6. The CDR3 extends over 14 amino acids. The CDR3 nucleotides are TGTGCCAGCAGTCGACAGGGTGGAAGAAACACCATATATTTT. The encoded protein is CASSRQGGRNTIYF. The entire variable domain, with the rest obtained from reference TRBV28 and TRBJ1-3, is as follows: DVKVTQSSRYLVKRTGEKVFLECVQDMDHENMFWYRQDPGLGLRLIYFSYDVKMKEKGDIPEGYSVSREKKERFSLILESASTNQTSMYLCASSRQGGRNTIYFGEGSWLTVV.